The rows below give T cell receptor beta chains drawn from one sample of a study of blood T cells in healthy people across ages. TCRdb re-analysed the 5' RACE reads in MiXCR, keeping a single row per CDR3 protein. The data hold 950,000 to 1,200,000 distinct CDR3 sequences, with around two fifths observed a single time. Input material: blood. The receptor set was obtained from a man aged 18 to 35 in good health. Both conserved end residues are part of each CDR3. The order of the fields is D gene, clone size, J gene, V gene, CDR3 protein, CDR3 DNA. D genes are given only for firm matches. Part of the rows lack a size; the others show once, few, many or a class for expanded clones.

. few TRBJ1-1 TRBV7-8 CASSLNRADFTEAFF TGTGCCAGCAGCTTAAATCGGGCAGACTTCACTGAAGCTTTCTTT
TRBD1 . TRBJ1-2 TRBV12-3/TRBV12-4 CASSTKGQGYGYTF TGTGCCAGCAGTACGAAGGGACAGGGCTATGGCTACACCTTC
. . TRBJ1-1 TRBV7-2 CASSLGSRREAFF TGTGCCAGCAGCTTAGGGAGTCGGCGGGAAGCTTTCTTT
. . TRBJ1-2 TRBV5-5 CASSFGTVDSLYGYTF TGTGCCAGCAGCTTCGGAACCGTCGATTCCCTCTATGGCTACACCTTC
. . TRBJ1-2 TRBV20-1 CSARVTAHGYTF TGCAGTGCTAGAGTGACAGCTCATGGCTACACCTTC
TRBD2 . TRBJ2-5 TRBV2 CASSDPSGGQETQYF TGTGCCAGCAGTGACCCTAGCGGGGGGCAAGAGACCCAGTACTTC
. many TRBJ1-4 TRBV4-1 CASSQGQVNEKLFF TGCGCCAGCAGCCAAGGTCAGGTGAATGAAAAACTGTTTTTT
. . TRBJ2-5 TRBV7-8 CASALTGLQETQYF TGTGCCAGCGCTCTCACAGGTCTCCAAGAGACCCAGTACTTC
TRBD1 . TRBJ1-2 TRBV20-1 CSAVGQGSPYGYTF TGCAGTGCTGTGGGACAGGGGTCTCCCTATGGCTACACCTTC
. . TRBJ2-7 TRBV27 CASSFALRVDEQYF TGTGCCAGCAGTTTTGCCCTCAGGGTCGACGAGCAGTACTTC
. . TRBJ1-1 TRBV9 CASSDPLLLQRNTEAFF TGTGCCAGCAGCGATCCCCTCCTATTACAGAGGAACACTGAAGCTTTCTTT
. few TRBJ1-5 TRBV2 CASSEAGVYQPQHF TGTGCCAGCAGTGAAGCAGGGGTATATCAGCCCCAGCATTTT
TRBD1 few TRBJ1-2 TRBV20-1 CSAESRDRVYGYTF TGCAGTGCAGAGAGCCGGGACAGGGTTTACGGCTACACCTTC
TRBD1 . TRBJ1-2 TRBV29-1 CSVGDRWGYGYTF TGCAGCGTTGGGGACAGGTGGGGTTATGGCTACACCTTC
. . TRBJ1-2 TRBV4-3 CASSQVSASTSYGYTF TGCGCCAGCAGCCAAGTGTCTGCCAGCACGTCCTATGGCTACACCTTC
. . TRBJ1-5 TRBV6-6 CASSYGTVNQPQHF TGTGCCAGCAGTTACGGGACGGTTAATCAGCCCCAGCATTTT
TRBD2 . TRBJ2-1 TRBV19 CASSISGGASNEQFF TGTGCCAGTAGTATAAGCGGGGGAGCCTCCAATGAGCAGTTCTTC
. few TRBJ2-1 TRBV10-3 CAISQDSYNEQFF TGTGCCATCAGCCAGGACTCCTACAATGAGCAGTTCTTC
TRBD1 . TRBJ1-1 TRBV6-5 CASSWSEGAETEAFF TGTGCCAGCAGTTGGTCGGAGGGGGCAGAGACTGAAGCTTTCTTT
. few TRBJ2-5 TRBV2 CASSELGRETQYF TGTGCCAGCAGTGAATTGGGCAGGGAGACCCAGTACTTC
. . TRBJ1-1 TRBV4-3 CASSQDKLTEAFF TGCGCCAGCAGCCAAGATAAACTGACTGAAGCTTTCTTT
. few TRBJ2-3 TRBV29-1 CSVEFSDTQYF TGCAGCGTTGAATTTTCAGATACGCAGTATTTT
. few TRBJ1-1 TRBV18 CASSPSYRRTEAFF TGTGCCAGCTCACCTTCGTACAGGCGCACTGAAGCTTTCTTT
. . TRBJ1-2 TRBV7-9 CASSLVVGTYGYTF TGTGCCAGCAGCTTAGTTGTCGGGACCTATGGCTACACCTTC
. few TRBJ1-5 TRBV6-6 CASSQKSTQHF TGTGCCAGCAGCCAGAAAAGCACCCAGCATTTT
TRBD2 many TRBJ2-1 TRBV9 CASSVEGTRSEQFF TGTGCCAGCAGCGTAGAAGGGACTAGAAGTGAGCAGTTCTTC
TRBD2 many TRBJ2-1 TRBV10-3 CAISEAGGPGNEQFF TGTGCCATCAGTGAAGCGGGGGGGCCCGGCAATGAGCAGTTCTTC
. . TRBJ2-7 TRBV12-3/TRBV12-4 CASSRERYEQYF TGTGCCAGCAGTCGAGAGAGATACGAGCAGTACTTC
. . TRBJ2-1 TRBV5-1 CASSLDGTRTVYNEQFF TGCGCCAGCAGCTTGGATGGGACCAGGACGGTTTACAATGAGCAGTTCTTC
. few TRBJ1-6 TRBV9 CASSVEADSSYNSPLHF TGTGCCAGCAGCGTAGAGGCGGACAGCTCCTATAATTCACCCCTCCACTTT
TRBD2 . TRBJ2-1 TRBV18 CASSPGHSGAYNEQFF TGTGCCAGCTCACCAGGCCATAGCGGGGCCTACAATGAGCAGTTCTTC
. . TRBJ1-3 TRBV7-2 CASSLAETSGNTIYF TGTGCCAGCAGCTTAGCGGAAACCTCTGGAAACACCATATATTTT
. . TRBJ2-5 TRBV20-1 CSAQGFGQETQYF TGCAGTGCTCAGGGATTCGGCCAAGAGACCCAGTACTTC
. . TRBJ1-1 TRBV29-1 CSVEDMRATEAFF TGCAGCGTTGAAGATATGAGAGCCACTGAAGCTTTCTTT
. few TRBJ2-3 TRBV6-2/TRBV6-3 CASSRPTGRLSTDTQYF TGTGCCAGCAGTCGACCGACAGGGAGGCTAAGCACAGATACGCAGTATTTT
. . TRBJ1-4 TRBV4-3 CDSSQDAGVNEKLFF TGCGACAGCAGCCAAGACGCAGGGGTTAATGAAAAACTGTTTTTT
. few TRBJ1-1 TRBV6-5 CASSPSGGVTEAFF TGTGCCAGCAGCCCTAGCGGAGGGGTAACTGAAGCTTTCTTT
. few TRBJ1-6 TRBV4-1 CASSQGQGSYNSPLHF TGCGCCAGCAGCCAAGGGCAGGGCTCTTATAATTCACCCCTCCACTTT
TRBD1 few TRBJ1-5 TRBV6-2/TRBV6-3 CASSYSGTDNQPQHF TGTGCCAGCAGTTACTCCGGGACAGACAATCAGCCCCAGCATTTT
. . TRBJ1-2 TRBV6-5 CASSDPLGGYYGYTF TGTGCCAGCAGTGACCCGTTGGGGGGCTATTATGGCTACACCTTC
. . TRBJ2-2 TRBV7-2 CASSLIRGRGGELFF TGTGCCAGCAGCTTAATAAGGGGGAGGGGCGGGGAGCTGTTTTTT
. few TRBJ2-3 TRBV4-1 CASSQFNTDTQYF TGCGCCAGCAGCCAATTCAACACAGATACGCAGTATTTT
. few TRBJ2-2 TRBV6-2/TRBV6-3 CAINKRDTGELFF TGTGCCATCAACAAGCGGGACACCGGGGAGCTGTTTTTT
. few TRBJ1-5 TRBV5-1 CVSSSGGGNQPQHF TGCGTCAGCAGCTCCGGGGGGGGGAATCAGCCCCAGCATTTT